The clone carrying this T cell receptor beta chain was recorded many times. Its cognate antigen is unknown. This sample is drawn from a study of early T cells in non-severe SARS-CoV-2 infection. About the study: Sequencing targeted bulk RNA from unsorted whole blood, leaving chains unpaired.

Trimming removed 3 bases from V and 1 base from J; junction bases left unmatched: 12. This CDR3 has 18 residues. Germline lookup yields CDR1 DFQATT and CDR2 SNEGSKA (reference sequence). Study results and caveats: Sequences matched to VDJdb favored anti-spike CD8 responses, while private and CD4 specificities were missed.

The protocol attached unique molecular identifiers to individual cDNA molecules. In TCRdb, the 5' RACE reads were re-called with MiXCR into one record per CDR3 protein. The sample contains 90,000 to 120,000 distinct CDR3 sequences, 12% of which appear only once. The chain is built from TRBV20-1 and TRBJ2-3, with TRBD2 matching over 11 bases. The origin of this receptor is an adult who was a healthcare worker with PCR-confirmed SARS-CoV-2 infection or an uninfected control (not recorded which). Input material: whole blood. The CDR3 here is CSASSIAGGLIGTDTQYF. For the CDR3, the DNA is TGCAGTGCTAGCTCAATAGCGGGAGGGCTCATTGGCACAGATACGCAGTATTTT.